This is a list of T cell receptor beta chains from one sample in a study of T cell responses to AZD1222 COVID-19 vaccine. The method was immunoSEQ multiplex PCR; TCRdb's version includes in-frame clones alone and lacks a portion of them. The sample lists fewer than 150,000 clones, approximately 84% occurring once. The input for sequencing was peripheral blood, taken on day 0 of AZD1222 vaccination. The receptors were gathered from an adult in good health. Both conserved end residues are part of each CDR3. A D gene is named only where the DNA matches it firmly. A row's size may be missing; if present it is once, few, many or a size class.

clone size: NA
V gene: TRBV10-3
J gene: TRBJ2-3
D gene: TRBD2
CDR3 protein: CAIRLREGLDTQYF
CDR3 DNA: TGTGCCATCAGGCTCCGGGAGGGCTTGGATACGCAGTATTTT

clone size: NA
V gene: TRBV7-2
J gene: TRBJ2-1
D gene: NA
CDR3 protein: CASSLYGGTHYNEQFF
CDR3 DNA: TGTGCCAGCAGCTTATATGGTGGGACTCACTACAATGAGCAGTTCTTC

clone size: NA
V gene: TRBV23-1
J gene: TRBJ2-3
D gene: NA
CDR3 protein: CASSQPIAGATSTDTQYF
CDR3 DNA: TGCGCCAGCAGTCAACCCATTGCCGGAGCCACTAGCACAGATACGCAGTATTTT

clone size: NA
V gene: TRBV5-1
J gene: TRBJ2-4
D gene: NA
CDR3 protein: CASCEGMTKNIQYF
CDR3 DNA: TGCGCCAGCTGCGAGGGCATGACCAAAAACATTCAGTACTTC

clone size: NA
V gene: TRBV7-2
J gene: TRBJ2-7
D gene: NA
CDR3 protein: CASTPSGGTPYEQYF
CDR3 DNA: TGTGCCAGCACCCCGTCGGGCGGAACCCCCTACGAGCAGTACTTC

clone size: NA
V gene: TRBV7-9
J gene: TRBJ1-6
D gene: TRBD1
CDR3 protein: CASSSTGGNSPLHF
CDR3 DNA: TGTGCCAGCAGCTCAACAGGGGGCAATTCACCCCTCCACTTT

clone size: few
V gene: TRBV4-1
J gene: TRBJ1-5
D gene: NA
CDR3 protein: CASSQVPNSNQPQHF
CDR3 DNA: TGCGCCAGCAGCCAAGTCCCGAATAGCAATCAGCCCCAGCATTTT

clone size: few
V gene: TRBV4-1
J gene: TRBJ2-1
D gene: NA
CDR3 protein: CASSPPGVAYNEQFF
CDR3 DNA: TGCGCCAGCAGCCCCCCGGGGGTCGCCTACAATGAGCAGTTCTTC

clone size: once
V gene: TRBV7-9
J gene: TRBJ1-4
D gene: NA
CDR3 protein: CAGGRSNEKLFF
CDR3 DNA: TGTGCCGGGGGACGGAGTAATGAAAAACTGTTTTTT

clone size: NA
V gene: TRBV11-1
J gene: TRBJ1-2
D gene: NA
CDR3 protein: CASSPDSFNYGYTF
CDR3 DNA: TGTGCCAGCAGCCCGGACAGTTTCAACTATGGCTACACCTTC

clone size: NA
V gene: TRBV7-2
J gene: TRBJ1-1
D gene: NA
CDR3 protein: CASSPLGGSTEAFF
CDR3 DNA: TGTGCCAGCAGCCCCCTTGGGGGGAGCACTGAAGCTTTCTTT

clone size: NA
V gene: TRBV7-9
J gene: TRBJ2-7
D gene: NA
CDR3 protein: CASSLEGVRALTYEQYF
CDR3 DNA: TGTGCCAGCAGCTTAGAGGGTGTGCGAGCCCTAACCTACGAGCAGTACTTC

clone size: NA
V gene: TRBV27
J gene: TRBJ1-2
D gene: NA
CDR3 protein: CASSPREGYGYTF
CDR3 DNA: TGTGCCAGCAGCCCAAGGGAGGGCTATGGCTACACCTTC

clone size: NA
V gene: TRBV19
J gene: TRBJ1-5
D gene: NA
CDR3 protein: CASSISGGRNQPQHF
CDR3 DNA: TGTGCCAGTAGTATTAGCGGGGGACGCAATCAGCCCCAGCATTTT

clone size: NA
V gene: TRBV14
J gene: TRBJ1-2
D gene: NA
CDR3 protein: CASSQHPYGYTF
CDR3 DNA: TGTGCCAGCAGCCAACACCCCTATGGCTACACCTTC

clone size: NA
V gene: TRBV7-2
J gene: TRBJ2-7
D gene: TRBD2
CDR3 protein: CASNPGGVYEQYF
CDR3 DNA: TGTGCCAGCAACCCGGGAGGGGTCTACGAGCAGTACTTC

clone size: NA
V gene: TRBV6-1
J gene: TRBJ2-7
D gene: NA
CDR3 protein: CASSEADLPWGYEQYF
CDR3 DNA: TGTGCCAGCAGTGAAGCGGACCTCCCGTGGGGCTACGAGCAGTACTTC

clone size: NA
V gene: TRBV4-3
J gene: TRBJ1-2
D gene: NA
CDR3 protein: CASSQDPNYGYTF
CDR3 DNA: TGCGCCAGCAGCCAAGACCCTAACTATGGCTACACCTTC

clone size: NA
V gene: TRBV5-4
J gene: TRBJ2-3
D gene: NA
CDR3 protein: CASSLGPPRMDTQYF
CDR3 DNA: TGTGCCAGCAGCTTGGGGCCACCGCGGATGGATACGCAGTATTTT

clone size: NA
V gene: TRBV7-3
J gene: TRBJ2-1
D gene: NA
CDR3 protein: CASSFSMPTSFYNEQFF
CDR3 DNA: TGTGCCAGCAGCTTTTCGATGCCCACGAGCTTCTACAATGAGCAGTTCTTC

clone size: few
V gene: TRBV5-4
J gene: TRBJ2-1
D gene: TRBD2
CDR3 protein: CASSSTSGTYNEQFF
CDR3 DNA: TGTGCCAGCAGCTCAACTAGCGGGACATACAATGAGCAGTTCTTC

clone size: NA
V gene: TRBV27
J gene: TRBJ1-4
D gene: NA
CDR3 protein: CASSPAGRVVEKLFF
CDR3 DNA: TGTGCCAGCAGCCCCGCGGGGAGGGTAGTAGAAAAACTGTTTTTT

clone size: NA
V gene: TRBV5-1
J gene: TRBJ1-4
D gene: TRBD1
CDR3 protein: CASSLWSGGTANEKLFF
CDR3 DNA: TGCGCCAGCAGCTTGTGGTCAGGGGGGACCGCTAATGAAAAACTGTTTTTT

clone size: NA
V gene: TRBV14
J gene: TRBJ1-2
D gene: NA
CDR3 protein: CASSPGGFYGYTF
CDR3 DNA: TGTGCCAGCAGCCCGGGGGGCTTCTATGGCTACACCTTC

clone size: NA
V gene: TRBV9
J gene: TRBJ1-2
D gene: NA
CDR3 protein: CASSVGGADRGYTF
CDR3 DNA: TGTGCCAGCAGCGTAGGAGGGGCGGACCGTGGCTACACCTTC

clone size: NA
V gene: TRBV27
J gene: TRBJ1-1
D gene: TRBD1
CDR3 protein: CASSSYSTGGNTEAFF
CDR3 DNA: TGTGCCAGCAGTTCATACTCGACAGGGGGGAACACTGAAGCTTTCTTT

clone size: NA
V gene: TRBV6-4
J gene: TRBJ1-5
D gene: NA
CDR3 protein: CASSDGGNQPQHF
CDR3 DNA: TGTGCCAGCAGTGACGGGGGCAATCAGCCCCAGCATTTT

clone size: NA
V gene: TRBV5-1
J gene: TRBJ2-1
D gene: NA
CDR3 protein: CASTDREDGEQFF
CDR3 DNA: TGCGCCAGCACTGACAGGGAGGACGGTGAGCAGTTCTTC

clone size: NA
V gene: TRBV3-1/TRBV3-2
J gene: TRBJ2-1
D gene: TRBD1
CDR3 protein: CASSRDSVSYNEQFF
CDR3 DNA: TGTGCCAGCAGCCGGGACAGCGTCTCATACAATGAGCAGTTCTTC

clone size: NA
V gene: TRBV19
J gene: TRBJ2-7
D gene: NA
CDR3 protein: CASREQGGSSYEQYF
CDR3 DNA: TGTGCCAGTAGGGAACAGGGCGGTAGCTCCTACGAGCAGTACTTC

clone size: NA
V gene: TRBV25-1
J gene: TRBJ1-1
D gene: NA
CDR3 protein: CASSEGPGSAFF
CDR3 DNA: TGTGCCAGCAGTGAAGGCCCAGGGTCAGCTTTCTTT

clone size: NA
V gene: TRBV28
J gene: TRBJ1-2
D gene: NA
CDR3 protein: CASSPGTPNGYTF
CDR3 DNA: TGTGCCAGCAGTCCCGGGACCCCTAATGGCTACACCTTC

clone size: NA
V gene: TRBV5-1
J gene: TRBJ1-2
D gene: NA
CDR3 protein: CASSLDGGDYGYTF
CDR3 DNA: TGCGCCAGCAGCTTGGATGGGGGAGACTATGGCTACACCTTC

clone size: NA
V gene: TRBV19
J gene: TRBJ2-3
D gene: NA
CDR3 protein: CASSMTGRADTQYF
CDR3 DNA: TGTGCCAGTAGTATGACCGGCCGTGCAGATACGCAGTATTTT

clone size: few
V gene: TRBV3-1/TRBV3-2
J gene: TRBJ2-7
D gene: NA
CDR3 protein: CASSQGNPEQYF
CDR3 DNA: TGTGCCAGCAGCCAGGGTAACCCAGAGCAGTACTTC

clone size: NA
V gene: TRBV5-1
J gene: TRBJ2-7
D gene: NA
CDR3 protein: CASSPGPGTYEQYF
CDR3 DNA: TGCGCCAGCTCTCCGGGACCGGGAACCTACGAGCAGTACTTC

clone size: NA
V gene: TRBV5-8
J gene: TRBJ2-7
D gene: NA
CDR3 protein: CAAARGIYEQYF
CDR3 DNA: TGTGCCGCTGCTAGAGGCATCTACGAGCAGTACTTC

clone size: NA
V gene: TRBV3-1/TRBV3-2
J gene: TRBJ1-6
D gene: TRBD1
CDR3 protein: CASSPFAATGSYSPLHF
CDR3 DNA: TGTGCCAGCAGCCCGTTTGCCGCGACAGGGTCTTATTCACCCCTCCACTTT

clone size: NA
V gene: TRBV6-5
J gene: TRBJ1-1
D gene: NA
CDR3 protein: CASNRGSTEAFF
CDR3 DNA: TGTGCCAGCAATCGGGGGAGCACTGAAGCTTTCTTT

clone size: NA
V gene: TRBV7-2
J gene: TRBJ2-7
D gene: NA
CDR3 protein: CASSPSSYEQYF
CDR3 DNA: TGTGCCAGCAGCCCTAGCTCCTACGAGCAGTACTTC

clone size: NA
V gene: TRBV5-1
J gene: TRBJ2-7
D gene: NA
CDR3 protein: CASSFTALVEQYF
CDR3 DNA: TGCGCCAGCAGCTTTACAGCTCTGGTGGAGCAGTACTTC

clone size: NA
V gene: TRBV6-5
J gene: TRBJ1-1
D gene: NA
CDR3 protein: CASFRVNTEAFF
CDR3 DNA: TGTGCCAGCTTCAGGGTGAACACTGAAGCTTTCTTT

clone size: once
V gene: TRBV6-5
J gene: TRBJ2-2
D gene: TRBD2
CDR3 protein: CASRRPGGTGELFF
CDR3 DNA: TGTGCCAGCAGGCGACCGGGGGGGACCGGGGAGCTGTTTTTT

clone size: NA
V gene: TRBV7-3
J gene: TRBJ1-1
D gene: NA
CDR3 protein: CASSFDSRTEAFF
CDR3 DNA: TGTGCCAGCAGCTTTGACAGTAGGACTGAAGCTTTCTTT

clone size: NA
V gene: TRBV5-1
J gene: TRBJ1-4
D gene: TRBD1
CDR3 protein: CASSPSGQEKLFF
CDR3 DNA: TGCGCCAGCAGCCCCTCGGGACAGGAAAAACTGTTTTTT

clone size: NA
V gene: TRBV7-9
J gene: TRBJ1-5
D gene: NA
CDR3 protein: CASSFGGTGWPQHF
CDR3 DNA: TGTGCCAGCAGCTTCGGAGGTACAGGGTGGCCCCAGCATTTT

clone size: many
V gene: TRBV6-4
J gene: TRBJ1-2
D gene: NA
CDR3 protein: CASSDGVTSPLYYGYTF
CDR3 DNA: TGTGCCAGCAGTGACGGGGTCACCTCACCCCTTTACTATGGCTACACCTTC

clone size: NA
V gene: TRBV28
J gene: TRBJ1-1
D gene: NA
CDR3 protein: CASSLMGRGRGNTEAFF
CDR3 DNA: TGTGCCAGCAGTTTAATGGGCAGGGGAAGGGGTAACACTGAAGCTTTCTTT

clone size: NA
V gene: TRBV30
J gene: TRBJ2-5
D gene: TRBD1
CDR3 protein: CAWSLTGTGGQTQYF
CDR3 DNA: TGTGCCTGGAGTTTAACCGGGACAGGGGGACAGACCCAGTACTTC

clone size: NA
V gene: TRBV28
J gene: TRBJ1-6
D gene: NA
CDR3 protein: CASSLGRGLHF
CDR3 DNA: TGTGCCAGCAGTTTGGGTCGGGGCCTCCACTTT

clone size: few
V gene: TRBV19
J gene: TRBJ2-7
D gene: TRBD1
CDR3 protein: CASSRQGVYEQYF
CDR3 DNA: TGTGCCAGTAGCCGACAGGGAGTGTACGAGCAGTACTTC

clone size: NA
V gene: TRBV4-1
J gene: TRBJ1-6
D gene: NA
CDR3 protein: CASSLQGLIGYSPLHF
CDR3 DNA: TGCGCCAGCAGCCTCCAAGGTCTGATCGGTTATTCACCCCTCCACTTT

clone size: NA
V gene: TRBV15
J gene: TRBJ1-4
D gene: NA
CDR3 protein: CATSTPQARDEKLFF
CDR3 DNA: TGTGCCACCAGCACCCCACAGGCGCGAGATGAAAAACTGTTTTTT

clone size: NA
V gene: TRBV11-2
J gene: TRBJ2-7
D gene: TRBD2
CDR3 protein: CASSLRLAGGRPYEQYF
CDR3 DNA: TGTGCCAGCAGCTTAAGGTTAGCGGGGGGGCGGCCCTACGAGCAGTACTTC

clone size: NA
V gene: TRBV10-3
J gene: TRBJ2-7
D gene: TRBD1
CDR3 protein: CAMGTGGRDEQYF
CDR3 DNA: TGTGCCATGGGGACAGGGGGCAGGGACGAGCAGTACTTC

clone size: once
V gene: TRBV3-1/TRBV3-2
J gene: TRBJ2-7
D gene: NA
CDR3 protein: CASSQDPSDEQYF
CDR3 DNA: TGTGCCAGCAGCCAAGACCCCAGCGACGAGCAGTACTTC